A single sample is the source of the 24 T cell receptor beta chains below, sequenced in a study of blood T cell repertoires in COVID-19. Some clones are missing from TCRdb's copy, which holds only in-frame ones; the method was immunoSEQ multiplex PCR. The profile shows about 320,000 clones, 80% to 90% of them singletons. The sequenced sample was PBMCs or T cells enriched from blood (not recorded which). The receptors were gathered from a man younger than 45 who had recovered from COVID-19.

V gene TRBV28 combines with J gene TRBJ2-7; 9 nucleotides agree with TRBD1. V lost 7 bases and J lost 3; bases outside the gene matches: 4. The CDR3 is 13 residues long. CDR1 and CDR2 (germline): MDHEN, SYDVKM. This CDR3 is CASKTGGIYEQYF. The CDR3 bases are TGTGCCAGCAAAACAGGGGGCATCTACGAGCAGTACTTC.

For the CDR3, the DNA is TGTGCCAGCAGCAAACCACAGGGGGGTAATGAAAAACTGTTTTTT. It is translated as CASSKPQGGNEKLFF. The chain combines TRBV2 with TRBJ1-4, with 8 bases lining up with TRBD1. J lost 4 bases, V lost 6 bases, and 7 bases had no gene match. This CDR3 is built from 15 residues. Germline loops: CDR1 SNHLY, CDR2 FYNNEI.

Points on this clone: Other DNA sequences from this sample encode an identical CDR3 as well. This chain connects TRBV7-9 to TRBJ2-3, with 8 nucleotides matching TRBD2. This CDR3 has 15 amino acids. The V gene end was trimmed by 5 bases and the J gene end by 0 bases; junction bases not matched to a gene: 4. Per germline, CDR1 SEHNR and CDR2 FQNEAQ (reference sequence). The chain's CDR3 is CASSLTSGSTDTQYF. CDR3 coding DNA: TGTGCCAGCAGCCTAACTAGCGGTAGCACAGATACGCAGTATTTT.

V is TRBV2 and J is TRBJ2-1, with 8 nucleotides matching TRBD1. V was clipped by 3 bases and J by 7 bases; unmatched bases: 11. The CDR3 runs 16 residues. In germline, CDR1 is SNHLY, CDR2 FYNNEI. CDR3 protein: CASSDQGAEGRNEQFF. The CDR3 DNA follows: TGTGCCAGCAGTGATCAGGGGGCAGAGGGAAGGAATGAGCAGTTCTTC.

The chain couples TRBV10-1 to TRBJ2-3, with 11 nucleotides matching TRBD2. This CDR3 region has 15 residues. The trim removed 2 bases at V and 6 bases at J, leaving 4 bases unmatched. Germline loops: CDR1 WNHNN, CDR2 SYGVQD (reference sequence). The CDR3 is CASSEASGGPDTQYF. The CDR3 coding sequence is TGCGCCAGCAGTGAGGCTAGCGGGGGGCCCGATACGCAGTATTTT.

The chain is built from TRBV30 and TRBJ2-1; 9 nucleotides agree with TRBD2. After removal of 4 bases from V and 3 bases from J, the junction contained 10 bases not matched to a gene. Per germline, CDR1 GTSNPN and CDR2 SVGIG (reference sequence). The CDR3 has 16 residues. CDR3 region: CAWKGRGGPNYNEQFF. CDR3 nucleotides: TGTGCCTGGAAGGGGCGGGGGGGCCCGAACTACAATGAGCAGTTCTTC.

This chain connects TRBV7-7 to TRBJ2-1; 12 nucleotides match TRBD2. After removal of 5 bases from V and 4 bases from J, the junction contained 3 bases not matched to a gene. The CDR3 runs to 15 residues. Per the germline V gene, CDR1 is SSHAT and CDR2 is FNYEAQ (reference sequence). CDR3 DNA: TGTGCCAGCAGCACCGGGACTAGCGGGTACAATGAGCAGTTCTTC. It translates to CASSTGTSGYNEQFF.

The chain links TRBV29-1 to TRBJ1-1, with 7 bases identical to TRBD1. The CDR3 length is 14 residues. Germline-derived CDR1 and CDR2 are SQVTM and ANQGSEA. Losses at the gene ends were 5 bases for V and 4 bases for J; bases not matched to a gene: 10. The CDR3 protein is CSVTGQRAGTEAFF. The CDR3, as DNA: TGCAGCGTTACGGGACAGCGAGCGGGCACTGAAGCTTTCTTT.

V is TRBV27 and J is TRBJ2-7; the match to TRBD2 covers 12 bases. Trimming cost V 2 bases and J 7 bases; bases outside gene matches: 3. CDR1 is MNHEY, CDR2 SMNVEV, per germline (reference sequence). The CDR3 is 14 residues long. For the CDR3, the DNA is TGTGCCAGCAGTTTACTAGCGGGGGGGCGGGAGCAGTACTTC. It encodes CASSLLAGGREQYF.

This chain uses TRBV5-5 with TRBJ2-5, with TRBD1 matching 9 bases. After removal of 4 bases from V and 5 bases from J, the junction contained 12 bases not matched to a gene. Germline loops: CDR1 SGHKS, CDR2 YYEKEE (reference sequence). The CDR3 consists of 16 residues. CDR3 residues: CASSLTRDRDGETQYF. DNA for the CDR3: TGTGCCAGCAGCCTAACCCGGGACAGGGATGGGGAGACCCAGTACTTC.

The chain couples TRBV10-3 to TRBJ2-1; 9 bases are shared with TRBD1. V trimming: 3 bases; J trimming: 1 base; junction bases outside the gene matches: 10. The germline gives CDR1 ENHRY, CDR2 SYGVKD. The CDR3 has 18 residues. CDR3 DNA: TGTGCCATCAGTGAAACCACAGGGGGCGGCGGATCCTACAATGAGCAGTTCTTC. Protein product: CAISETTGGGGSYNEQFF.

The genes are TRBV5-1 and TRBJ1-1; tentatively, D is TRBD1 (6 bases). Germline CDR1 reads SGHRS; CDR2 reads YFSETQ. The CDR3 consists of 15 residues. Trimming stripped 2 bases from V and 1 base from J, with 12 bases between. The CDR3, as DNA: TGCGCCAGCAGCTTCAAGACAGGCTCGAACACTGAAGCTTTCTTT. Protein: CASSFKTGSNTEAFF.

The chain is built from TRBV5-4 and TRBJ2-2; D is uncertain. Trimming removed 4 bases from V and 3 bases from J, with 4 bases in between. Germline V gene data show CDR1 as SGHNT and CDR2 as YYREEE (reference sequence). This CDR3 is 12 amino acids long. The CDR3 DNA follows: TGTGCCAGCAGCCAGGACACCGGGGAGCTGTTTTTT. Translated: CASSQDTGELFF.

This clone came up once. The chain has TRBV9 and TRBJ2-7; 12 positions agree with TRBD1. Germline V gene lookup returns CDR1 SGDLS and CDR2 YYNGEE. There are 17 residues in the CDR3. The junction had 9 bases not matched to a gene; V was cut back by 0 bases and J by 5 bases. The CDR3 is CASSVGAGQGANDEQYF. The CDR3, as DNA: TGTGCCAGCAGCGTAGGAGCGGGACAGGGGGCAAACGACGAGCAGTACTTC.

As regards this clone: This may stem from a read error, because a much larger clone lies one nucleotide away. V and J are TRBV27 and TRBJ2-6; maybe TRBD1 (5 bases). The germline V gene encodes CDR1 MNHEY and CDR2 SMNVEV (reference sequence). CDR3 size: 15 residues. V gave up 4 bases and J gave up 0 bases, with 7 bases separating them. CDR3 sequence (DNA): TGTGCCAGCAGTTACCAGGGCTCTGGGGCCAACGTCCTGACTTTC. It yields the protein CASSYQGSGANVLTF.

This chain uses TRBV30 with TRBJ2-5; D is possibly TRBD1 (6 bases). The V gene's germline CDR1 is GTSNPN and CDR2 SVGIG (reference sequence). CDR3 length equals 13 residues. The V and J ends lost 1 base and 5 bases respectively, with 11 bases between them. The CDR3 sequence is CAWSAGVGETQYF. The CDR3, as DNA: TGTGCCTGGAGTGCAGGGGTAGGGGAGACCCAGTACTTC.

This chain uses TRBV4-1 with TRBJ1-1; 8 nucleotides line up with TRBD1. Germline V CDR1 and CDR2: MGHRA, YSYEKL. V was clipped by 2 bases and J by 1 base; unmatched bases: 3. CDR3 size: 15 residues. The CDR3 coding sequence is TGCGCCAGCAGCCAAAAGACAGGGGCGAACACTGAAGCTTTCTTT. Amino acid sequence: CASSQKTGANTEAFF.

The chain recombines TRBV28 with TRBJ2-6, with TRBD1 matching over 10 bases. V shed 5 bases and J 2 bases; nucleotides not matched to a gene: 9. In germline, CDR1 is MDHEN, CDR2 SYDVKM. The CDR3 loop spans 18 amino acids. CDR3 coding DNA: TGTGCCAGCAGTCCGGGGACAGGGGCCCACACTGGGGCCAACGTCCTGACTTTC. Amino acids: CASSPGTGAHTGANVLTF.

The chain joins TRBV4-2 to TRBJ2-7; possible D gene TRBD2, 6 bases. Germline CDR1 reads LGHNA; CDR2 reads YNFKEQ. The CDR3 is 15 amino acids. V gave up 0 bases and J gave up 2 bases, with 11 bases separating them. Here the CDR3 DNA reads TGTGCCAGCAGCCAAGAGTTTCGGGGGACCTACGAGCAGTACTTC. Translation gives CASSQEFRGTYEQYF.

The J gene is TRBJ1-2, the V gene TRBV18; D call uncertain. Germline assignment: CDR1 KGHSH and CDR2 LQKENI. This CDR3 is 15 amino acids long. Trimming cost V 4 bases and J 7 bases, with 19 bases left between them. CDR3 protein: CASSLINSGLGGYTF. The CDR3 region has the DNA TGTGCCAGCTCACTTATCAACAGCGGACTAGGTGGCTACACCTTC.

The chain carries TRBV5-1 and TRBJ2-3; a weak D match, TRBD1 (5 bases). The V end was cut by 4 bases, the J end by 3 bases, with 12 bases between. In germline, CDR1 is SGHRS, CDR2 YFSETQ. The CDR3 is 14 amino acids. CDR3 DNA sequence: TGCGCCAGCAGCGACCCCCAGGGAACAGATACGCAGTATTTT. This sequence encodes CASSDPQGTDTQYF.

This clone was picked up one time. The chain joins TRBV19 to TRBJ2-5; D gene ambiguous. This CDR3 has 11 residues. Germline-derived CDR1 and CDR2 are LNHDA and SQIVND (reference sequence). The germline V and J ends were trimmed by 3 bases and 5 bases, with 4 bases remaining between them. CDR3 sequence reads: CASSIHETQYF. The CDR3 DNA is TGTGCCAGTAGTATTCATGAGACCCAGTACTTC.

V gene TRBV7-9 combines with J gene TRBJ2-5; perhaps TRBD1 as D (6 bases). Germline lookup yields CDR1 SEHNR and CDR2 FQNEAQ (reference sequence). The CDR3 spans 17 residues. V lost 4 bases to trimming and J lost 0 bases, with 18 bases between them. CDR3 sequence reads: CASSSSSGVGDQETQYF. Written as DNA, the CDR3 is TGTGCCAGCAGCTCATCCTCAGGGGTCGGAGACCAAGAGACCCAGTACTTC.

V and J are TRBV30 and TRBJ1-5; no clear D gene. The CDR3 runs 13 residues. Germline CDR1 reads GTSNPN; CDR2 reads SVGIG (reference sequence). Trimming shortened V by 3 bases and J by 2 bases, and 8 bases separated the two germline ends. CDR3 loop: CAWSREGNQPQHF. The DNA for the CDR3 is TGTGCCTGGAGCCGCGAGGGCAATCAGCCCCAGCATTTT.